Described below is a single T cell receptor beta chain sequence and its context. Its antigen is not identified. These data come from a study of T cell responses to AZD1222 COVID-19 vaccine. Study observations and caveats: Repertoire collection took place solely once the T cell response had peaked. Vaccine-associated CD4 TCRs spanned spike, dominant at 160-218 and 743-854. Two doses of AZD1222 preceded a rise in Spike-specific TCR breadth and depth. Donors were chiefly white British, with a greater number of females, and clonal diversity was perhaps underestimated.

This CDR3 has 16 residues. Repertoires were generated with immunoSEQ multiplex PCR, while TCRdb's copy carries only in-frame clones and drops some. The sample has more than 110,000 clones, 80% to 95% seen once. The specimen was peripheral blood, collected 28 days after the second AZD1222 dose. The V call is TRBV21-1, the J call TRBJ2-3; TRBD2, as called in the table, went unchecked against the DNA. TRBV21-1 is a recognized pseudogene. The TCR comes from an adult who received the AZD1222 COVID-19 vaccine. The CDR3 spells CASSNFGRGGTDTQYF. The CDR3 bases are TGTGCCAGCAGCAATTTCGGGAGAGGAGGCACAGATACGCAGTATTTT.